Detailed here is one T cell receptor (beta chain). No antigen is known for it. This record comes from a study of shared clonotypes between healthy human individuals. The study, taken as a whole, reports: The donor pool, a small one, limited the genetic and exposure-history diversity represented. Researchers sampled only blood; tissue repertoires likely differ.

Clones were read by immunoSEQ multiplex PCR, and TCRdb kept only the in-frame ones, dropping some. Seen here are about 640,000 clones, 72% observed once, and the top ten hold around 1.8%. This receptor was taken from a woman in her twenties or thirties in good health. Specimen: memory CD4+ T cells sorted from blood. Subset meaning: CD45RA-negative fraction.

CDR3 nucleotides: TGTGCCAGCTTTGGGTTCTCTGGAAACACCATATATTTT. Translating gives CASFGFSGNTIYF. This chain uses TRBV7-8 with TRBJ1-3; D gene unclear. Trimming removed 8 bases from V and 0 bases from J, with 8 bases in between. The CDR3 spans 13 residues. Germline assignment: CDR1 SGHVS and CDR2 FQNEAQ.